The subject of this entry is one T cell receptor beta chain. As yet, its antigen is unknown. PCR involved 60 Vbeta and 13 Jbeta primers. As processed by the authors: Roughly 81 million unique TCR beta chains, 9 million to 14 million shared, were counted in a later analysis. The method was immunoSEQ multiplex PCR; TCRdb's version includes in-frame clones alone and lacks a portion of them. D and trimming were read from the DNA, whereas the V and J calls and clone size are those reported in that table. The sample shows about 93,000 clones, more than 60% of them seen only once. This specimen comes from a study of cytomegalovirus exposure and HLA in healthy donors. Findings and limits, study-wide: Several of the most significant clusters appeared, in a later analysis, to be linked to common viral pathogens. TCR beta sequences reportedly predicted most subjects' HLA-A and HLA-B alleles accurately.

Whereas donors were nominally healthy upon sampling, unrecorded immune exposures were probable. The CDR3 contains 13 residues. Germline CDR1 SGHDT, CDR2 YYEEEE. Trimming shortened V by 6 bases and J by 4 bases, and 13 bases separated the two germline ends. The material sequenced was PBMCs. The sequence was collected from a boy between 5 and 17 years old in good health and CMV-seronegative. The chain joins TRBV5-6 to TRBJ1-1, with D tentatively TRBD1 (5 bases). The CDR3 spells CASTLSGGTEAFF. The CDR3 bases are TGTGCCAGCACCCTCTCGGGGGGCACTGAAGCTTTCTTT.